This TCR beta chain appears in the sequencing data of a study of beta chain features in type 1 diabetes. General study results and limits: A PCR bias possibly favoring shorter templates would apply equally to patients and controls.

Sequencing targeted expressed TCRB transcripts, as all isolated RNA had been reverse transcribed. Repertoires were generated with immunoSEQ multiplex PCR, while TCRdb's copy carries only in-frame clones and drops some. The sample lists hundreds of thousands of clones, around 12% seen once, with around 0.02% in the top ten. The CDR3 consists of 13 residues. Germline V gene lookup returns CDR1 SGDLS and CDR2 YYNGEE. Unmatched junction bases numbered 0, after V lost 2 bases and J lost 5 bases. This clone has more than one count but fewer than ten. As yet, its antigen is unknown. The sequence derives from a man between 18 and 35 years old in good health. Sequencing used naive CD4+ T cells from blood. The chain uses TRBV9 and TRBJ2-5; 10 bases match TRBD2. CDR3 DNA sequence: TGTGCCAGCAGCGTTAGCGGGAGGGAGACCCAGTACTTC. Its translation is CASSVSGRETQYF.